The 30 T cell receptor beta chains below were found in one sample sequenced in a study of PD-1 blockade in classical Hodgkin lymphoma. All trial patients relapsed after autologous stem cell transplantation. Here immunoSEQ multiplex PCR was the method, and the copy in TCRdb shows in-frame clones only, minus some. The profile covers roughly 150,000 clones, with less than 80% appearing a single time and 7% to 9.5% taken by the ten largest. The sample was peripheral blood mononuclear cells (PBMCs), taken before the second cycle of nivolumab. The receptors were sampled from a human donor with classical Hodgkin lymphoma.

The chain combines TRBV7-9 with TRBJ2-2; no clear D gene. V lost 2 bases and J 5 bases, leaving 18 bases between the germline ends. The length of the CDR3 is 17 residues. Germline CDR1 is SEHNR and CDR2 is FQNEAQ (reference sequence). The DNA of the CDR3 is TGTGCCAGCAGCTTATCCACGTCTGGGGTCGAAACCGGGGAGCTGTTTTTT. Translated, it gives CASSLSTSGVETGELFF.

This chain uses TRBV6-1 with TRBJ1-5; 7 bases align to TRBD1. The germline V gene has CDR1 MNHNS and CDR2 SASEGT. Trimming took 1 base from V and 5 from J; bases not matched to a gene: 5. This CDR3 contains 15 residues. CDR3: CASSEEDRTYQPQHF. The CDR3 DNA follows: TGTGCCAGCAGTGAAGAGGACAGGACCTATCAGCCCCAGCATTTT.

The chain has TRBV7-2 and TRBJ1-2, with D uncertain. Trimming shortened V by 3 bases and J by 0 bases, and 2 bases separated the two germline ends. This CDR3 contains 12 residues. Germline CDR1 is SGHTA and CDR2 is FQGNSA. The CDR3 spells CASSLANYGYTF. CDR3 coding DNA: TGTGCCAGCAGCTTGGCTAACTATGGCTACACCTTC.

This chain connects TRBV4-3 to TRBJ2-3; no firm D call. The CDR3 is 16 residues long. CDR1 and CDR2 (germline): LGHNA, YSLEER. The ends were cut back, 1 base at V and 5 bases at J, with 16 bases in the middle. The CDR3 reads CASSQVVNPLLDTQYF. In nucleotides, the CDR3 is TGCGCCAGCAGCCAAGTGGTTAACCCCCTCTTAGATACGCAGTATTTT.

This chain uses TRBV19 with TRBJ2-5; 15 bases are a match to TRBD2. The CDR3 length is 18 residues. V was clipped by 6 bases and J by 5 bases; unmatched bases: 13. Germline V gene lookup returns CDR1 LNHDA and CDR2 SQIVND (reference sequence). The DNA of the CDR3 is TGTGCCAGTAGCCGGGGACTAGCGGGGGGACCAGGTGGGGAGACCCAGTACTTC. As protein: CASSRGLAGGPGGETQYF.

Remarks on this clone: Other DNA sequences from this sample encode an identical CDR3 as well. The chain couples TRBV27 to TRBJ2-7, with 8 bases that match TRBD1. Germline V lookup: CDR1 MNHEY, CDR2 SMNVEV (reference sequence). CDR3 size: 15 residues. The DNA of the CDR3 is TGTGCTAGCCGCACTCCCAGGACAGGGTTCTACGAGCAGTACTTC. This gives the protein CASRTPRTGFYEQYF.

V usage is TRBV19 and J usage is TRBJ2-3; D perhaps matches TRBD1 (5 bases). V lost 5 bases and J 5 bases, leaving 14 bases between the germline ends. Germline CDR1 LNHDA, CDR2 SQIVND (reference sequence). The CDR3 has 14 residues. The CDR3 coding sequence is TGTGCCAGTAGTCACGGCCAGGGATTAGATACGCAGTATTTT. The encoded protein is CASSHGQGLDTQYF.

The rearrangement joins TRBV2 to TRBJ2-7; 7 bases match TRBD1. Germline CDR1 and CDR2: SNHLY and FYNNEI. The CDR3 consists of 14 residues. Trimming took 5 bases from V and 2 from J; bases not matched to a gene: 6. CDR3 protein: CASSTRQGAYEQYF. CDR3 bases: TGTGCCAGCAGTACCAGACAGGGTGCCTACGAGCAGTACTTC.

The CDR3 nucleotides are TGTGCCAGCAGCTCTTGGGGGGTAACTGCCACAGATACGCAGTATTTT. This translates into CASSSWGVTATDTQYF. V is TRBV9 and J is TRBJ2-3, with D perhaps matching TRBD2 (6 bases). The CDR3 is 16 residues long. CDR1 is SGDLS and CDR2 is YYNGEE in the germline V gene. Trimming took 4 bases from V and 2 from J, leaving 17 bases between them.

This chain uses TRBV4-1 with TRBJ2-3; TRBD2 matches 9 bases. The CDR3 has 20 residues. V shed 1 base, J shed 6 bases, and the junction held 20 bases outside the gene matches. The germline V gene encodes CDR1 MGHRA and CDR2 YSYEKL. The DNA for the CDR3 is TGCGCCAGCAGCCAAGGGGGCCTCATTGGTTGGCGGGAGGGCCCGGATACGCAGTATTTT. Protein: CASSQGGLIGWREGPDTQYF.

V gene TRBV28 combines with J gene TRBJ2-7; D is unresolved. V shed 1 base and J shed 2 bases, with 12 bases lying between them. This CDR3 has 15 amino acids. Per the germline V gene, CDR1 is MDHEN and CDR2 is SYDVKM. CDR3 sequence reads: CASSLSAQLTYEQYF. Here the CDR3 DNA reads TGTGCCAGCAGTTTATCTGCACAGCTTACCTACGAGCAGTACTTC. The full variable domain, in which reference TRBV28 and TRBJ2-7 provide the parts outside the CDR3, is DVKVTQSSRYLVKRTGEKVFLECVQDMDHENMFWYRQDPGLGLRLIYFSYDVKMKEKGDIPEGYSVSREKKERFSLILESASTNQTSMYLCASSLSAQLTYEQYFGPGTRLTVT.

The sample holds many counts of this clone. Written as DNA, the CDR3 is TGTGCCAGCAGGTTGACGACACTCTCCTACGAGCAGTACTTC. Protein product: CASRLTTLSYEQYF. This rearrangement joins TRBV28 to TRBJ2-7; the D is unclear. The V end lost 6 bases, the J end lost 0 bases, and 12 bases lay between the germline ends. This CDR3 has 14 residues. The germline V gene encodes CDR1 MDHEN and CDR2 SYDVKM.

Concerning this clone itself: Its ends do not fully match the called genes, so a read error is possible. The V and J genes are TRBV7-6 and TRBJ2-7; 8 bases are shared with TRBD1. The germline gives CDR1 SGHVS, CDR2 FNYEAQ. CDR3 length: 16 residues. The CDR3 sequence: CASSLGQGILSYEQYF. In nucleotides, the CDR3 is TGTGCCAGCAGTTTAGGACAGGGCATACTTTCCTACGAGCAGTACTTC.

The V and J genes are TRBV28 and TRBJ2-5; D is possibly TRBD1 or TRBD2 (6 bases each). V was clipped by 2 bases and J by 5 bases, with 15 bases between them. From germline, CDR1 is MDHEN and CDR2 SYDVKM. There are 15 residues in the CDR3. The CDR3 DNA is TGTGCCAGCAGTTTAGTTCTTGGGGGGCAGGAGACCCAGTACTTC. This codes for CASSLVLGGQETQYF.

V and J are TRBV7-2 and TRBJ1-6; perhaps TRBD1 as D (5 bases). The CDR3 runs to 14 residues. Deletions cut 6 bases from V and 9 bases from J, with 15 bases between. Germline V CDR1 and CDR2: SGHTA, FQGNSA. The CDR3 loop reads CASSPRGTGSPLHF. DNA for the CDR3: TGTGCCAGCAGTCCACGAGGGACGGGTTCACCCCTCCACTTT.

The gene calls are TRBV6-5 and TRBJ1-2; no reliable D call. The V gene's germline CDR1 is MNHEY and CDR2 SVGAGI. Deletions cut 2 bases from V and 0 bases from J, with 10 bases between. The CDR3 loop spans 15 amino acids. CDR3 sequence (DNA): TGTGCCAGCAGTTACAGAGGTGGCGCTAACTATGGCTACACCTTC. Encoded protein: CASSYRGGANYGYTF.

The chain joins TRBV9 to TRBJ2-3; perhaps TRBD1 as D (7 bases). V lost 4 bases, J lost 0 bases, and 18 bases lay in between. Germline V lookup: CDR1 SGDLS, CDR2 YYNGEE. There are 17 residues in the CDR3. The CDR3 region has the DNA TGTGCCAGCAGCATACCCGCCAGGGGGAGGAGCACAGATACGCAGTATTTT. Translating gives CASSIPARGRSTDTQYF.

The chain couples TRBV7-8 to TRBJ2-5; weak D call: TRBD2 (6 bases). V was shortened by 3 bases and J by 11 bases, with 19 bases between the two germline ends. The germline gives CDR1 SGHVS, CDR2 FQNEAQ. The CDR3 has 14 amino acids. CDR3 protein: CASSLRGVGGEQYF. The CDR3 DNA reads as TGTGCCAGCAGCTTGCGCGGCGTGGGCGGGGAGCAGTACTTC.

The V call is TRBV5-1, the J call TRBJ1-4; D gene unclear. V shed 0 bases and J shed 4 bases, with 10 bases lying between them. CDR3 length: 15 residues. The V gene's germline CDR1 is SGHRS and CDR2 YFSETQ. The CDR3 region is CASSLDPGINEKLFF. CDR3 DNA sequence: TGCGCCAGCAGCTTGGACCCGGGGATTAATGAAAAACTGTTTTTT.

This sequence joins TRBV9 and TRBJ2-5, with TRBD1 identical over 8 bases. This CDR3 is 14 amino acids long. Germline V gene sequence: CDR1 SGDLS, CDR2 YYNGEE. V gave up 3 bases and J gave up 2 bases; unmatched junction bases: 3. CDR3 residues: CASSDRGAQETQYF. CDR3 nucleotides: TGTGCCAGCAGCGACAGGGGGGCTCAAGAGACCCAGTACTTC. Full variable domain (outside the CDR3, taken from reference TRBV9 and TRBJ2-5): DSGVTQTPKHLITATGQRVTLRCSPRSGDLSVYWYQQSLDQGLQFLIQYYNGEERAKGNILERFSAQQFPDLHSELNLSSLELGDSALYFCASSDRGAQETQYFGPGTRLLVL.

J is TRBJ1-1 and V is TRBV7-2; no clear D gene. The length of the CDR3 is 15 residues. V was pared by 1 base and J by 3 bases, with 12 bases between. Germline loops: CDR1 SGHTA, CDR2 FQGNSA. The CDR3 spells CASSLVWVRDTEAFF. CDR3 sequence (DNA): TGTGCCAGCAGCTTAGTCTGGGTTCGGGACACTGAAGCTTTCTTT.

Only a few counts were recorded for this clone. This rearrangement joins TRBV19 to TRBJ2-4; D remains unclear. Germline values: CDR1 LNHDA, CDR2 SQIVND (reference sequence). Deletions cut 2 bases from V and 0 bases from J, with 5 bases between. The CDR3 runs to 14 residues. The CDR3 here is CASSISIAKNIQYF. The CDR3 region has the DNA TGTGCCAGTAGTATATCTATAGCCAAAAACATTCAGTACTTC.

Only a few counts were recorded for this clone. The chain combines TRBV25-1 with TRBJ1-2; 10 nucleotides align to TRBD1. V shed 3 bases, J shed 7 bases, and the junction held 8 bases outside the gene matches. The CDR3 runs 15 residues. Germline lookup yields CDR1 MGHDK and CDR2 SYGVNS. In DNA, the CDR3 is TGTGCCAGCAGTGACCAGGGACAGGGGACGGTTGGCTACACCTTC. It is translated as CASSDQGQGTVGYTF.

The gene calls are TRBV28 and TRBJ2-7; possibly TRBD1 for D (6 bases). The CDR3 is 13 amino acids. Germline V CDR1 and CDR2: MDHEN, SYDVKM. The germline V and J ends were trimmed by 6 bases and 5 bases, with 14 bases remaining between them. This CDR3 is CASRSRTVHEQYF. DNA of the CDR3: TGTGCCAGCAGATCACGGACAGTCCACGAGCAGTACTTC.

This clone was counted a single time. The V call is TRBV6-5, the J call TRBJ2-5; 8 positions agree with TRBD2. With V trimmed by 0 bases and J by 4 bases, 4 bases remained unmatched. Germline values: CDR1 MNHEY, CDR2 SVGAGI. This CDR3 is 15 amino acids long. The CDR3: CASSYSMSGRETQYF. The CDR3 bases are TGTGCCAGCAGTTACTCGATGAGCGGGAGAGAGACCCAGTACTTC.

The rearrangement joins TRBV7-6 to TRBJ2-7; 8 bases are shared with TRBD2. The CDR3 totals 17 residues. CDR1 SGHVS and CDR2 FNYEAQ come from the germline V gene. Trimming at V came to 5 bases and at J to 1 base, leaving 13 bases not matched to a gene. The CDR3 reads CASSRDGLAGDSYEQYF. The CDR3 nucleotides read TGTGCCAGCAGCCGGGACGGGCTAGCGGGCGATTCCTACGAGCAGTACTTC.

This clone was found once. Distinct nucleotide sequences in the sample also encode this CDR3. V and J are TRBV6-5 and TRBJ2-3; no clear D. Between the trimmed V and J ends, which lost 2 bases and 2 bases, there was a span of 8 bases. There are 14 residues in the CDR3. CDR1 is MNHEY, CDR2 SVGAGI, per germline. Here the CDR3 reads CASSYERFTDTQYF. CDR3 nucleotides: TGTGCCAGCAGTTACGAGAGGTTCACAGATACGCAGTATTTT.

This chain links TRBV7-2 with TRBJ1-5, with D unclear. V shed 5 bases and J shed 0 bases, with 11 bases lying between them. The CDR3 is 15 amino acids. The V gene's germline CDR1 is SGHTA and CDR2 FQGNSA. This CDR3 is CASSPELYSNQPQHF. The CDR3 bases are TGTGCCAGCAGCCCGGAATTATATAGCAATCAGCCCCAGCATTTT.

This sequence joins TRBV4-3 and TRBJ1-2; D remains unclear. The ends were cut back, 0 bases at V and 6 bases at J, with 8 bases in the middle. The CDR3 has 13 amino acids. CDR1 and CDR2 from the germline V gene are LGHNA and YSLEER. CDR3 residues: CASSQDVQDGYTF. Written as DNA, the CDR3 is TGCGCCAGCAGCCAAGATGTACAAGATGGCTACACCTTC.

The chain employs TRBV18 and TRBJ2-1, with 15 bases aligning to TRBD2. V lost 5 bases and J lost 6; bases outside the gene matches: 5. In germline, CDR1 is KGHSH, CDR2 LQKENI. The CDR3 consists of 16 residues. CDR3 sequence (DNA): TGTGCCAGCTCATCCCGGACTAGCGGGAGGGGCAATGAGCAGTTCTTC. The encoded protein is CASSSRTSGRGNEQFF.